Below, 14 T cell receptor beta chains from the same sample are listed, as sequenced in a study of shared clonotypes between healthy human individuals. TCRdb's copy holds only in-frame clones and misses some; the assay was immunoSEQ multiplex PCR. The sample contains about 1 million clones, about 74% of which appear only once. Sequences were obtained from memory CD4+ T cells sorted from blood. Noted subset: CD45RA-negative fraction. These receptors were collected from a man younger than 30 in good health.

The chain is built from TRBV28 and TRBJ1-2, with D possibly TRBD1 on 5 matching bases. The germline V and J ends were trimmed by 4 bases and 2 bases, with 11 bases remaining between them. This CDR3 is built from 14 residues. Germline V CDR1 and CDR2: MDHEN, SYDVKM. The DNA of the CDR3 is TGTGCCAGCAGTTCGGGACTCAAGAACTATGGCTACACCTTC. Translating gives CASSSGLKNYGYTF.

The rearrangement uses TRBV29-1 and TRBJ1-2, with TRBD1 matching 10 bases. Germline CDR1 and CDR2: SQVTM and ANQGSEA. The CDR3 runs to 12 residues. V trimming: 7 bases; J trimming: 5 bases; junction bases outside the gene matches: 4. CDR3 loop: CSGRDRGYGYTF. CDR3 DNA sequence: TGCAGCGGCCGGGACAGGGGTTATGGCTACACCTTC.

This sequence joins TRBV25-1 and TRBJ2-1, with TRBD2 matching over 7 bases. The CDR3 runs 15 residues. The V and J ends lost 1 base and 5 bases, in that order; junction bases with no gene match: 5. Germline V gene sequence: CDR1 MGHDK, CDR2 SYGVNS. In nucleotides, the CDR3 is TGTGCCAGCAGTGAATCGGCTAGCGGAAACAATGAGCAGTTCTTC. Protein product: CASSESASGNNEQFF.

The V and J genes are TRBV5-4 and TRBJ2-1; D is perhaps TRBD2 (5 bases). Germline CDR1 reads SGHNT; CDR2 reads YYREEE (reference sequence). V was pared by 4 bases and J by 8 bases, with 16 bases between. There are 14 residues in the CDR3. This chain's CDR3 is CASSLDLVRDEQFF. The CDR3 DNA sequence: TGTGCCAGCAGCCTCGATCTAGTGCGGGATGAGCAGTTCTTC. Full variable domain (outside the CDR3, taken from reference TRBV5-4 and TRBJ2-1): ETGVTQSPTHLIKTRGQQVTLRCSSQSGHNTVSWYQQALGQGPQFIFQYYREEENGRGNFPPRFSGLQFPNYSSELNVNALELDDSALYLCASSLDLVRDEQFFGPGTRLTVL.

V gene TRBV4-3 combines with J gene TRBJ2-7; unclear D gene. With 10 bases removed from V and 3 bases from J, the gap between germline ends came to 10 bases. CDR1 and CDR2 (germline): LGHNA, YSLEER. CDR3 length: 11 amino acids. CDR3 DNA sequence: TGCGCCACTTATACGATCTACGAGCAGTACTTC. Amino acid sequence: CATYTIYEQYF.

The sample holds one count of this clone. The chain combines TRBV11-3 with TRBJ1-6; D might be TRBD1 (5 bases). The V end lost 3 bases, the J end lost 7 bases, and 13 bases lay between the germline ends. This CDR3 has 15 residues. CDR1 SGHNT and CDR2 YENEEA come from the germline V gene. CDR3 loop: CASSLGRGMNSPLHF. For the CDR3, the DNA is TGTGCCAGCAGCTTGGGGCGGGGAATGAATTCACCCCTCCACTTT.

This clone has a handful of counts. The rearrangement uses TRBV6-1 and TRBJ1-6; possible D gene TRBD1, 5 bases. The germline V and J ends were trimmed by 7 bases and 7 bases, with 14 bases remaining between them. The germline CDR1 and CDR2 sequences are MNHNS and SASEGT. The length of the CDR3 is 14 residues. The CDR3 loop is CASTEFRDNSPLHF. As DNA, the CDR3 is TGTGCCAGCACCGAGTTCAGGGACAATTCACCCCTCCACTTT.

A word on this clone: Other DNA sequences in this sample translate to the same CDR3. V is TRBV25-1 and J is TRBJ1-1; D might be TRBD1 (6 bases). From germline, CDR1 is MGHDK and CDR2 SYGVNS. Trimming left V 7 bases short and J 2 bases short, with 11 bases between. The CDR3 is 13 amino acids. CDR3 region: CASTRDTNTEAFF. CDR3 sequence (DNA): TGTGCCAGCACGCGGGACACTAACACTGAAGCTTTCTTT.

J is TRBJ1-6 and V is TRBV28; TRBD1 agrees at 8 bases. Looked up from germline, CDR1 is MDHEN and CDR2 is SYDVKM. The junction had 7 bases not matched to a gene; V was cut back by 5 bases and J by 7 bases. The CDR3 has 15 residues. The CDR3 here is CASSNGQGANSPLHF. CDR3 in DNA: TGTGCCAGCAGTAACGGACAGGGCGCCAATTCACCCCTCCACTTT.

The gene calls are TRBV6-5 and TRBJ1-5; TRBD1 might be the D (6 bases). V was clipped by 9 bases and J by 5 bases, with 11 bases between them. CDR1 is MNHEY and CDR2 is SVGAGI in the germline V gene. The CDR3 is 12 amino acids. CDR3 loop: CARLRGYQPQHF. In nucleotides, the CDR3 is TGTGCCAGACTCAGGGGCTATCAGCCCCAGCATTTT.

This chain uses TRBV19 with TRBJ2-6, with 7 positions matching TRBD1. The trim removed 4 bases at V and 1 base at J, leaving 1 base unmatched. The CDR3 is 15 residues long. Germline V lookup: CDR1 LNHDA, CDR2 SQIVND (reference sequence). CDR3 loop: CASSTGGSGANVLTF. CDR3 DNA sequence: TGTGCCAGTAGTACAGGGGGTTCTGGGGCCAACGTCCTGACTTTC.

This chain links TRBV9 with TRBJ2-1, with 10 bases identical to TRBD2. The CDR3 is made up of 15 amino acids. With 4 bases clipped from V and 3 bases from J, the junction kept 4 bases outside the gene matches. Germline-derived CDR1 and CDR2 are SGDLS and YYNGEE. CDR3 loop: CASSLAGGDYNEQFF. The CDR3 DNA reads TGTGCCAGCAGCTTAGCGGGGGGAGACTACAATGAGCAGTTCTTC.

The V and J genes are TRBV7-2 and TRBJ2-1; D not certain. Germline assignment: CDR1 SGHTA and CDR2 FQGNSA. Trimming removed 2 bases at V and 9 bases at J, with 8 bases between. The CDR3 length is 12 residues. The CDR3 sequence: CASSLPGREQFF. CDR3 in DNA: TGTGCCAGCAGCTTACCCGGGCGTGAGCAGTTCTTC.

This chain connects TRBV19 to TRBJ2-3; no definite D call. Between the trimmed V and J ends, which lost 6 bases and 5 bases, there was a span of 12 bases. CDR1 is LNHDA and CDR2 is SQIVND in the germline V gene (reference sequence). The length of the CDR3 is 13 residues. The CDR3 nucleotides read TGTGCCAGTAGAGTTAGCAAAGGAGATACGCAGTATTTT. Protein: CASRVSKGDTQYF.